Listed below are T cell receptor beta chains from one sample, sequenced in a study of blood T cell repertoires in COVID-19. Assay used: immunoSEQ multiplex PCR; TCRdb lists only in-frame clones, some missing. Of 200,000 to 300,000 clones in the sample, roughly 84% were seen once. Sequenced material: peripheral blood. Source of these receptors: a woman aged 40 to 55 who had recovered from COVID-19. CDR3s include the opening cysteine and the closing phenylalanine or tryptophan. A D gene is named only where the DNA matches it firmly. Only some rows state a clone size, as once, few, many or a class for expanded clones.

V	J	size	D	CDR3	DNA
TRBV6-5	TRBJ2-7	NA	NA	CASRLQGMYYEQYF	TGTGCCAGCAGGTTACAGGGAATGTACTACGAGCAGTACTTC
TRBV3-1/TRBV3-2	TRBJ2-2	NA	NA	CASSQANRRPGGELFF	TGTGCCAGCAGCCAAGCCAACAGGCGCCCGGGCGGGGAGCTGTTTTTT
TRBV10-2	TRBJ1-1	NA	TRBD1	CASSESHRGDTEAFF	TGCGCCAGCAGTGAGTCGCACAGGGGGGACACTGAAGCTTTCTTT
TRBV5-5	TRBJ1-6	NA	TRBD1	CASSGTDDSPLHF	TGTGCCAGCAGCGGGACAGACGATTCACCCCTCCACTTT
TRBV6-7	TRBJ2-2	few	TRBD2	CASSYIIGLAGVQNTGELFF	TGTGCCAGCAGTTACATCATAGGACTAGCGGGGGTCCAAAACACCGGGGAGCTGTTTTTT
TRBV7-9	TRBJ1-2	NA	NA	CASSRTPIRVYGYTF	TGTGCCAGCAGCCGAACGCCAATCCGGGTTTATGGCTACACCTTC
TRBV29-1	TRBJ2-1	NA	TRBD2	CSVVTSGGLSYNEQFF	TGCAGCGTTGTTACTAGCGGGGGGCTCTCCTACAATGAGCAGTTCTTC
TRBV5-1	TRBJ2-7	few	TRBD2	CASSLAGYDEQYF	TGCGCCAGCAGCTTAGCGGGGTACGACGAGCAGTACTTC
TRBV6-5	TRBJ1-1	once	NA	CASSRGVTAFF	TGTGCCAGCAGTCGGGGGGTGACAGCTTTCTTT
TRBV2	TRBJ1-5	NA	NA	CAAQGNSNQPQHF	TGTGCAGCTCAGGGGAACAGCAATCAGCCCCAGCATTTT
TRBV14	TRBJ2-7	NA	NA	CASSQAGAHEQYF	TGTGCCAGCAGCCAAGCAGGGGCCCACGAGCAGTACTTC
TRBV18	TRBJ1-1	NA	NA	CASSPPSDTEAFF	TGTGCCAGCTCACCTCCTTCGGACACTGAAGCTTTCTTT
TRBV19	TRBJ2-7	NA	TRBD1	CASSRDSYYEQYF	TGTGCCAGTAGCCGGGACAGTTACTACGAGCAGTACTTC
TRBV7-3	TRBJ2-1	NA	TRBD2	CASSSWTSGDYNEQFF	TGTGCCAGCAGCTCCTGGACTAGCGGGGATTACAATGAGCAGTTCTTC